These 23 T cell receptor beta chains share one sample of origin, sequenced in a study of identifying expanded T cells in peripheral blood. Assay used: immunoSEQ multiplex PCR; TCRdb lists only in-frame clones, some missing. The sample yields roughly 86,000 clones, approximately 84% seen once. The sequencing sample was made of blood. The receptor source for this set is a person aged 18-70 years in good health.

The table lists this clone with a few counts. The V gene is TRBV30, the J gene TRBJ1-6; D ambiguous. V was clipped by 3 bases and J by 7 bases, with 10 bases between them. The germline V gene has CDR1 GTSNPN and CDR2 SVGIG (reference sequence). The CDR3 extends over 13 amino acids. CDR3 amino acids: CAWSNLGNSPLHF. The CDR3 nucleotides read TGTGCCTGGAGCAACCTGGGGAATTCACCCCTCCACTTT.

The V call is TRBV4-3, the J call TRBJ2-7; the D is unclear. V dropped 4 bases and J dropped 2 bases, with 12 bases sitting between them. This CDR3 has 14 residues. In germline, CDR1 is LGHNA, CDR2 YSLEER. The DNA of the CDR3 is TGCGCCAGCAGCCTTGAGGCCAGTGCCTACGAGCAGTACTTC. The encoded protein is CASSLEASAYEQYF.

V gene TRBV19 combines with J gene TRBJ1-5, with a weak D call TRBD1 (5 bases). There are 13 residues in the CDR3. Trimming removed 7 bases from V and 6 bases from J, with 13 bases in between. Germline V gives CDR1 LNHDA, CDR2 SQIVND (reference sequence). This CDR3 is CASKGEVAQPQHF. The CDR3 DNA sequence: TGTGCCAGTAAAGGGGAGGTGGCTCAGCCCCAGCATTTT.

V usage is TRBV7-5 and J usage is TRBJ2-7. TRBV7-5 is annotated as a pseudogene. The CDR3 extends over 12 amino acids. CDR3 amino acids: CARSLGAHEQYF. The CDR3 nucleotides are TGTGCCAGAAGCTTAGGTGCCCACGAGCAGTACTTC.

The chain uses TRBV6-5 and TRBJ1-3; tentative D call: TRBD1 (5 bases). V dropped 2 bases and J dropped 1 base, with 9 bases sitting between them. CDR3 length equals 15 residues. Germline lookup yields CDR1 MNHEY and CDR2 SVGAGI. The CDR3 DNA is TGTGCCAGCAGTTACGGGGGAACATCTGGAAACACCATATATTTT. Protein: CASSYGGTSGNTIYF.

This rearrangement joins TRBV5-5 to TRBJ1-1, with a tentative D call TRBD1 (6 bases). From germline, CDR1 is SGHKS and CDR2 YYEKEE (reference sequence). The CDR3 is 15 residues long. V was shortened by 0 bases and J by 5 bases, with 14 bases between the two germline ends. CDR3 nucleotides: TGTGCCAGCAGCTTGGAATGGACAGCCGATACTGAAGCTTTCTTT. Its translation is CASSLEWTADTEAFF. Drawing the rest from reference TRBV5-5 and TRBJ1-1, the complete variable domain is DAGVTQSPTHLIKTRGQQVTLRCSPISGHKSVSWYQQVLGQGPQFIFQYYEKEERGRGNFPDRFSARQFPNYSSELNVNALLLGDSALYLCASSLEWTADTEAFFGQGTRLTVV.

This clone was seen more than once but under ten times. The genes are TRBV19 and TRBJ1-1; perhaps TRBD1 as D (5 bases). The CDR3 covers 16 residues. Per germline, CDR1 LNHDA and CDR2 SQIVND (reference sequence). Between the trimmed V and J ends, which lost 4 bases and 0 bases, there was a span of 15 bases. CDR3 loop: CASSTYDGTMNTEAFF. As DNA, the CDR3 is TGTGCCAGTAGTACCTACGACGGGACCATGAACACTGAAGCTTTCTTT.

The rearrangement joins TRBV30 to TRBJ1-1; 8 positions match TRBD1. V lost 8 bases, J lost 5 bases, and 10 bases stayed unmatched. The CDR3 runs to 13 residues. Germline CDR1 GTSNPN, CDR2 SVGIG (reference sequence). CDR3 amino acids: CAASQGALTEAFF. The DNA of the CDR3 is TGTGCCGCAAGTCAGGGGGCTCTAACTGAAGCTTTCTTT. Looking up the rest from reference TRBV30 and TRBJ1-1 gives the full variable domain: SQTIHQWPATLVQPVGSPLSLECTVEGTSNPNLYWYRQAAGRGLQLLFYSVGIGQISSEVPQNLSASRPQDRQFILSSKKLLLSDSGFYLCAASQGALTEAFFGQGTRLTVV.

The gene calls are TRBV30 and TRBJ1-2, with TRBD1 matching 8 bases. Losses at the gene ends were 3 bases for V and 4 bases for J; bases not matched to a gene: 4. Germline-derived CDR1 and CDR2 are GTSNPN and SVGIG (reference sequence). CDR3 length: 13 residues. The CDR3 DNA reads TGTGCCTGGAGGACAGGGGTAATCTATGGCTACACCTTC. Translation gives CAWRTGVIYGYTF.

The chain links TRBV7-2 to TRBJ2-3; no clear D gene. Trimming took off 6 bases at V and 2 bases at J, with 3 bases between the two ends. Germline-derived CDR1 and CDR2 are SGHTA and FQGNSA. This CDR3 has 11 residues. CDR3 bases: TGTGCCAGCAGTTCCACAGATACGCAGTATTTT. Translated: CASSSTDTQYF.

The chain is built from TRBV7-2 and TRBJ1-2; possible D gene TRBD1, 6 bases. Trimming stripped 1 base from V and 7 bases from J, with 10 bases between. The CDR3 consists of 13 residues. Germline CDR1 and CDR2: SGHTA and FQGNSA. The CDR3 DNA is TGTGCCAGCAGCTTAGGAGGGGGAAGTGGCTACACCTTC. Its protein product is CASSLGGGSGYTF.

V usage is TRBV6-4 and J usage is TRBJ2-1; no firm D call. This CDR3 region has 13 residues. The germline gives CDR1 MRHNA, CDR2 SNTAGT. The V and J ends lost 2 bases and 9 bases respectively, with 11 bases between them. CDR3 DNA: TGTGCCAGCAGTGACACGGGCTTAAGTGAGCAGTTCTTC. This translates into CASSDTGLSEQFF.

The chain recombines TRBV29-1 with TRBJ2-7, with D perhaps matching TRBD1 (6 bases). CDR1 and CDR2 (germline): SQVTM, ANQGSEA. Trimming shortened V by 7 bases and J by 0 bases, and 13 bases separated the two germline ends. CDR3 length: 13 residues. In nucleotides, the CDR3 is TGCAGCGCCGCTCCAGGGGACTCCTACGAGCAGTACTTC. It translates to CSAAPGDSYEQYF.

The chain has TRBV11-2 and TRBJ2-7; a possible D gene is TRBD1 (5 bases). Germline CDR1 is SGHAT and CDR2 is FQNNGV. Trimming took 2 bases from V and 3 from J, leaving 11 bases between them. This CDR3 has 14 amino acids. The CDR3 loop is CASSLQGTIYEQYF. As DNA, the CDR3 is TGTGCCAGCAGCTTACAGGGAACGATCTACGAGCAGTACTTC.

This clone appeared a single time. The chain recombines TRBV6-5 with TRBJ2-6, with D tentatively TRBD2 (5 bases). V was clipped by 4 bases and J by 0 bases, with 10 bases between them. The germline gives CDR1 MNHEY, CDR2 SVGAGI. This CDR3 contains 16 residues. In nucleotides, the CDR3 is TGTGCCAGCAGTTCAGGACTTTCCTCTGGGGCCAACGTCCTGACTTTC. Protein: CASSSGLSSGANVLTF.

This chain connects TRBV7-2 to TRBJ1-6; D unclear. The V gene's germline CDR1 is SGHTA and CDR2 FQGNSA. The CDR3 is 15 amino acids. V shed 1 base and J shed 5 bases, with 9 bases lying between them. CDR3 sequence reads: CASSLVGVHNSPLHF. CDR3 nucleotide sequence: TGTGCCAGCAGCTTAGTCGGGGTTCATAATTCACCCCTCCACTTT.

This clone has just a few counts. The V and J genes are TRBV27 and TRBJ1-1; 7 nucleotides agree with TRBD1. Looked up from germline, CDR1 is MNHEY and CDR2 is SMNVEV (reference sequence). The CDR3 sequence is 16 residues long. The V and J ends lost 6 bases and 0 bases, in that order; junction bases with no gene match: 10. As DNA, the CDR3 is TGTGCCAGCAGCTCATTACAGGGGCGGATGAACACTGAAGCTTTCTTT. Protein sequence: CASSSLQGRMNTEAFF.

This clone is a singleton in its sample. The junction and the germline gene differ at one end; a read error may be behind it. The chain combines TRBV6-4 with TRBJ2-7; 8 nucleotides agree with TRBD2. The V gene's germline CDR1 is MRHNA and CDR2 SNTAGT. This CDR3 contains 17 residues. CDR3 amino acids: CASSYSRASGPGGEQYF. The CDR3, as DNA: TGTGCCAGCAGTTACTCGAGGGCTAGCGGGCCGGGCGGCGAGCAGTACTTC.

The V gene is TRBV28, the J gene TRBJ1-1; possibly TRBD1 for D (5 bases). CDR3 length: 14 residues. With 11 bases removed from V and 3 bases from J, the gap between germline ends came to 19 bases. Germline-derived CDR1 and CDR2 are MDHEN and SYDVKM. The CDR3 nucleotides are TGTGCCGCTACGAGCGGGGGGAAGGACACTGAAGCTTTCTTT. It specifies CAATSGGKDTEAFF.

The gene calls are TRBV19 and TRBJ2-2; tentatively, D is TRBD2 (5 bases). The CDR3 length is 16 residues. From germline, CDR1 is LNHDA and CDR2 SQIVND (reference sequence). V gave up 9 bases and J gave up 7 bases, with 24 bases separating them. This CDR3 is CASKRTSGRLGGELFF. DNA for the CDR3: TGTGCCAGCAAGCGGACTTCTGGAAGGTTAGGCGGGGAGCTGTTTTTT.

The V and J genes are TRBV30 and TRBJ1-2; 8 positions agree with TRBD1. The CDR3 consists of 14 residues. The germline V gene has CDR1 GTSNPN and CDR2 SVGIG (reference sequence). The ends lost 3 bases at V and 10 bases at J; junction bases unmatched: 13. CDR3 residues: CAWRSTGGPPDYTF. The CDR3 nucleotides read TGTGCCTGGAGGTCCACAGGGGGTCCCCCGGACTACACCTTC.

This sequence joins TRBV5-1 and TRBJ1-3; TRBD1 matches at 8 bases. This CDR3 comprises 17 residues. The V and J ends lost 4 bases and 0 bases, in that order; junction bases with no gene match: 9. Germline V gene sequence: CDR1 SGHRS, CDR2 YFSETQ. CDR3 amino acids: CASSVGQAGYSGNTIYF. The CDR3 bases are TGCGCCAGCAGCGTGGGACAGGCAGGGTACTCTGGAAACACCATATATTTT.

The rearrangement links TRBV19 to TRBJ2-3; unclear D gene. CDR3 length equals 14 residues. V lost 6 bases and J lost 1, with 11 bases in between. Germline CDR1 and CDR2: LNHDA and SQIVND (reference sequence). The CDR3 DNA is TGTGCCAGTAGAAGGGTAATAGGCACAGATACGCAGTATTTT. This codes for CASRRVIGTDTQYF.